A selection of T cell receptor beta chains follows, all from one sample in a study of chemoradiotherapy in HPV16-positive cancers. The method was immunoSEQ multiplex PCR; TCRdb's version includes in-frame clones alone and lacks a portion of them. The sample lists approximately 9,000 clones, roughly three quarters seen once, with 10% in the top ten. The sample in question was tumor tissue, obtained from a patient who underwent chemoradiotherapy. The receptors here all came from a human donor with HPV-associated anogenital cancer. Each CDR3 is given with its conserved first and last residue. A D gene is named only where the DNA matches it firmly. Rows may omit the clone size; those that give it use once, few, many or a size class.

clone_size	v_call	d_call	j_call	cdr3_aa	cdr3_nt
few	TRBV11-2	.	TRBJ1-2	CASSPGNSYTF	TGTGCCAGCAGCCCAGGGAACAGCTACACCTTC
few	TRBV7-5	.	TRBJ1-5	CAGLLGGEYQPQHF	TGTGCCGGCCTTTTGGGGGGAGAATATCAGCCCCAGCATTTT
once	TRBV19	.	TRBJ2-1	CASSIDRFHGNEQFF	TGTGCCAGTAGTATAGACCGATTCCATGGGAATGAGCAGTTCTTC
once	TRBV7-2	TRBD1	TRBJ1-2	CASSLGQSYGYTF	TGTGCCAGCAGCCTGGGACAGTCTTATGGCTACACCTTC
.	TRBV6-5	TRBD2	TRBJ2-3	CASSLSLAGESTQYF	TGTGCCAGCAGTCTATCACTAGCGGGAGAAAGTACGCAGTATTTT
.	TRBV5-1	.	TRBJ1-3	CASRQQSSGNTIYF	TGCGCCAGCAGACAGCAGAGCTCTGGAAACACCATATATTTT
once	TRBV9	.	TRBJ2-3	CASSVGDPGGTQYF	TGTGCCAGCAGCGTAGGAGACCCCGGGGGTACGCAGTATTTT
.	TRBV7-9	TRBD1	TRBJ1-6	CASSPTGTEYSPLHF	TGTGCCAGCAGCCCGACCGGGACAGAATATTCACCCCTCCACTTT
.	TRBV27	.	TRBJ2-2	CASSLWTTNTGELFF	TGTGCCAGCAGTTTGTGGACAACGAACACCGGGGAGCTGTTTTTT
.	TRBV6-4	.	TRBJ2-6	CASSEGAGANVLTF	TGTGCCAGCAGTGAGGGGGCCGGGGCCAACGTCCTGACTTTC
.	TRBV28	.	TRBJ1-1	CASGLRTDTEAFF	TGTGCCAGCGGCCTGCGAACTGACACTGAAGCTTTCTTT
.	TRBV5-3	TRBD1	TRBJ2-1	CASSLDRDTYNEQFF	TGTGCCAGCAGCTTGGACAGGGACACCTACAATGAGCAGTTCTTC
.	TRBV5-1	TRBD1	TRBJ2-6	CASSGGDRAFYTGANVLTF	TGCGCCAGCAGCGGGGGGGACAGGGCGTTTTATACTGGGGCCAACGTCCTGACTTTC
.	TRBV6-5	.	TRBJ2-7	CASRGAGGGEDEQYF	TGTGCCAGCAGAGGCGCTGGTGGCGGGGAGGACGAGCAGTACTTC
.	TRBV11-2	.	TRBJ2-7	CASSFNRDYEQYF	TGTGCCAGCAGCTTCAACAGGGACTACGAGCAGTACTTC
.	TRBV5-1	.	TRBJ2-2	CASSEVPRTGELFF	TGCGCCAGCAGTGAAGTCCCTAGGACCGGGGAGCTGTTTTTT
.	TRBV5-6	TRBD1	TRBJ1-1	CASSLRDRGSTEAFF	TGTGCCAGCAGCTTGAGAGACAGGGGGAGCACTGAAGCTTTCTTT
.	TRBV7-7	.	TRBJ2-5	CASSLREAETQYF	TGTGCCAGCAGCTTGAGAGAAGCAGAGACCCAGTACTTC
.	TRBV28	.	TRBJ1-4	CASSSDSPTNEKLFF	TGTGCCAGCAGTTCGGACAGTCCAACTAATGAAAAACTGTTTTTT
.	TRBV30	TRBD1	TRBJ1-5	CAWSRGGVGQPQHF	TGTGCCTGGAGTAGAGGGGGCGTCGGGCAGCCCCAGCATTTT
.	TRBV7-3	.	TRBJ2-3	CASSLFGGQFGTDTQYF	TGTGCCAGCAGCCTATTCGGGGGGCAGTTTGGCACAGATACGCAGTATTTT
.	TRBV15	TRBD1	TRBJ2-5	CATSRTGAGETQYF	TGTGCCACCAGCCGGACAGGGGCCGGAGAGACCCAGTACTTC
.	TRBV19	TRBD1	TRBJ2-7	CASSTGGYEQYF	TGTGCCAGTTCAACAGGGGGCTACGAGCAGTACTTC
.	TRBV5-4	TRBD1	TRBJ1-1	CASSLQWGQGALNTEAFF	TGTGCCAGCAGCTTGCAGTGGGGGCAGGGGGCATTGAACACTGAAGCTTTCTTT
.	TRBV5-1	TRBD1	TRBJ2-5	CASSPTGAARDF	TGCGCCAGCAGCCCGACAGGGGCCGCCCGGGACTTC
.	TRBV5-6	TRBD1	TRBJ2-1	CASSRRDRNNEQFF	TGTGCCAGCAGCCGCCGGGACAGAAACAATGAGCAGTTCTTC
.	TRBV29-1	TRBD1	TRBJ1-4	CSVRQGQPNEKLFF	TGCAGCGTTAGACAGGGCCAGCCTAATGAAAAACTGTTTTTT
few	TRBV15	TRBD2	TRBJ2-4	CATSDMRGAKNIQYF	TGTGCCACCAGCGACATGCGGGGGGCCAAAAACATTCAGTACTTC
few	TRBV5-5	.	TRBJ1-6	CASSLTGLLGNSPLHF	TGTGCCAGCAGCTTAACGGGACTTTTGGGGAATTCACCCCTCCACTTT
once	TRBV6-1	TRBD1	TRBJ2-5	CASRETGAQETQYF	TGTGCCAGCAGGGAGACAGGGGCGCAAGAGACCCAGTACTTC
medium-sized	TRBV5-1	TRBD1	TRBJ2-3	CASSPERGQGQYF	TGCGCCAGCAGCCCTGAAAGAGGACAGGGGCAGTATTTT
.	TRBV6-1	.	TRBJ1-5	CASKYEGNQPQHF	TGTGCCAGTAAGTATGAGGGCAATCAGCCCCAGCATTTT
.	TRBV6-1	.	TRBJ2-7	CASSDDYEQYF	TGTGCCAGCAGTGACGACTACGAGCAGTACTTC
.	TRBV29-1	.	TRBJ1-1	CSVPGRRTNTEAFF	TGCAGCGTTCCGGGACGCAGGACGAACACTGAAGCTTTCTTT
.	TRBV21-1	.	TRBJ2-3	CASSKAHTGPSTDTQYF	TGTGCCAGCAGCAAAGCGCACACAGGGCCTAGCACAGATACGCAGTATTTT
.	TRBV5-4	TRBD1	TRBJ1-2	CASSLQGKRGDYGYTF	TGTGCCAGCAGCTTACAGGGGAAACGAGGCGACTATGGCTACACCTTC
.	TRBV7-9	.	TRBJ1-2	CASSLGGGLSYGYTF	TGTGCCAGCAGCTTAGGTGGGGGCCTATCCTATGGCTACACCTTC
.	TRBV6-4	TRBD1	TRBJ1-6	CASSRETGTGSPLHF	TGTGCCAGCAGTCGGGAGACAGGGACGGGTTCACCCCTCCACTTT
.	TRBV4-1	TRBD2	TRBJ2-1	CASSQGRLAGPNEQFF	TGCGCCAGCAGCCAAGGTAGGCTAGCGGGACCTAATGAGCAGTTCTTC
.	TRBV23-1	.	TRBJ2-2	CAHRRHPNTGELFF	TGCGCCCACAGGAGACACCCGAACACCGGGGAGCTGTTTTTT
.	TRBV7-2	.	TRBJ2-5	CASSLLRDRMYF	TGTGCCAGCAGCTTACTCCGTGACCGAATGTACTTC
.	TRBV30	.	TRBJ2-7	CAFSLGTTYEQYF	TGTGCCTTCTCCCTTGGGACAACCTACGAGCAGTACTTC
.	TRBV21-1	.	TRBJ2-1	CASSKVGGWGGEVYEQFF	TGTGCCAGCAGCAAAGTTGGGGGCTGGGGGGGAGAAGTATATGAGCAGTTCTTC
.	TRBV5-1	TRBD1	TRBJ1-6	CASSSDPGQGLNSPLHF	TGCGCCAGCAGCTCGGACCCGGGACAGGGTCTAAATTCACCCCTCCACTTT
once	TRBV13	TRBD2	TRBJ2-3	CASSSTPTSGSTDTQYF	TGTGCCAGCAGCTCAACCCCGACTAGCGGTAGCACAGATACGCAGTATTTT